This TCR beta chain appears in the sequencing data of a study of CD8 T cells in ankylosing spondylitis. General study points: In ankylosing spondylitis blood, a motif of fewer than 10 highly homologous TCR beta variants appeared characteristic.

A word on this clonotype: Its target is not known.

TCRdb reprocessed the 5' RACE reads with MiXCR, giving one entry per CDR3 protein. The sample consists of more than 100,000 distinct CDR3 sequences, about a sixth of them appearing once. This clonotype originated in a male donor with ankylosing spondylitis. The specimen was blood, either unsorted or a sorted T cell fraction (not recorded which).

CDR3 DNA: TGCAGTGCTAGAGTGGGGGCGACTAGGGTGTACGAGCAGTACTTC. Translated: CSARVGATRVYEQYF. V gene TRBV20-1 combines with J gene TRBJ2-7; D could derive from TRBD1 or TRBD2 (6 bases each). Trimming pared 1 base from V and 4 bases from J, leaving 17 bases between. CDR1 and CDR2 from the germline V gene are DFQATT and SNEGSKA (reference sequence). The CDR3 runs 15 residues.